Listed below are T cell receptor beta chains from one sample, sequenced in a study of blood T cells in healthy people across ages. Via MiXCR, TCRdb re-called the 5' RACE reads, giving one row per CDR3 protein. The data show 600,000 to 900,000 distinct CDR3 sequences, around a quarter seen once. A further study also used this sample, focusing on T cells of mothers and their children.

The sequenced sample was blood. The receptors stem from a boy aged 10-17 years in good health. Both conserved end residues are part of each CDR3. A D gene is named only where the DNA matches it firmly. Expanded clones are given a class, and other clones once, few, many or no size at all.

CDR3nt: TGTGCCAGCAGCTCCCGGGGCAGGGTATCCTACGAGCAGTACTTC
CDR3aa: CASSSRGRVSYEQYF
v_gene: TRBV7-9
d_gene: .
j_gene: TRBJ2-7
abundance: few

CDR3nt: TGTGCCAGCAGCGACGGACCTAACAATGAGCAGTTCTTC
CDR3aa: CASSDGPNNEQFF
v_gene: TRBV5-6
d_gene: .
j_gene: TRBJ2-1
abundance: .

CDR3nt: TGTGCTAGTGGTCCGGGACTGAACCAAGAGACCCAGTACTTC
CDR3aa: CASGPGLNQETQYF
v_gene: TRBV12-5
d_gene: .
j_gene: TRBJ2-5
abundance: few

CDR3nt: TGTGCCAGCAGTTATCTTAGCGGGGGGGGACAAGAGACCCAGTACTTC
CDR3aa: CASSYLSGGGQETQYF
v_gene: TRBV6-5
d_gene: TRBD2
j_gene: TRBJ2-5
abundance: .

CDR3nt: TGTGCCCCCTCGAGGGGTAGGAACGAGCAGTACTTC
CDR3aa: CAPSRGRNEQYF
v_gene: TRBV24-1
d_gene: .
j_gene: TRBJ2-7
abundance: .

CDR3nt: TGTGCTAGCAGCTTAGCGGCTAGCGGGGGTCGGGCGGAGACCCAGTACTTC
CDR3aa: CASSLAASGGRAETQYF
v_gene: TRBV7-7
d_gene: TRBD2
j_gene: TRBJ2-5
abundance: .

CDR3nt: TGTGCCAGCAGCCCCCGGGGACCGACCTATGGCTACACCTTC
CDR3aa: CASSPRGPTYGYTF
v_gene: TRBV7-6
d_gene: .
j_gene: TRBJ1-2
abundance: .

CDR3nt: TGTGCCAGCAGCCAAGGAGAAGGTCGGGGGTCACCCCTCCACTTT
CDR3aa: CASSQGEGRGSPLHF
v_gene: TRBV3-1
d_gene: .
j_gene: TRBJ1-6
abundance: .

CDR3nt: TGCGCCAGCGCCCTGGGAGGAGAAGAGACCCAGTACTTC
CDR3aa: CASALGGEETQYF
v_gene: TRBV5-1
d_gene: .
j_gene: TRBJ2-5
abundance: .

CDR3nt: TGCAGTGCCGAGGTTCTTAGCGAAGAGACCCAGTACTTC
CDR3aa: CSAEVLSEETQYF
v_gene: TRBV20-1
d_gene: .
j_gene: TRBJ2-5
abundance: few

CDR3nt: TGCGCCAGCAGCGCGGGACAGGGGGCGAGCTCTGGGGCCAACGTCCTGACTTTC
CDR3aa: CASSAGQGASSGANVLTF
v_gene: TRBV5-1
d_gene: TRBD1
j_gene: TRBJ2-6
abundance: few

CDR3nt: TGTGCCAGCAGCTTAGGCGGGGGCCTAGGGGGCAATGAGCAGTTCTTC
CDR3aa: CASSLGGGLGGNEQFF
v_gene: TRBV7-2
d_gene: .
j_gene: TRBJ2-1
abundance: .

CDR3nt: TGTGCCAGCAGCTTAGCTCTTTGGAGCGGCAATGAGCAGTTCTTC
CDR3aa: CASSLALWSGNEQFF
v_gene: TRBV7-2
d_gene: .
j_gene: TRBJ2-1
abundance: few

CDR3nt: TGTGCCAGCAGCGTACAGGATGAGCAGTTCTTC
CDR3aa: CASSVQDEQFF
v_gene: TRBV9
d_gene: .
j_gene: TRBJ2-1
abundance: .

CDR3nt: TGCAGTGCTAGAAAGACCGGGACAGAGTACTACAATGAGCAGTTCTTC
CDR3aa: CSARKTGTEYYNEQFF
v_gene: TRBV20-1
d_gene: TRBD1
j_gene: TRBJ2-1
abundance: .

CDR3nt: TGTGCCAGCAGCCCGGAACAGTTAGGGGAGCAGTTCTTC
CDR3aa: CASSPEQLGEQFF
v_gene: TRBV12-3/TRBV12-4
d_gene: .
j_gene: TRBJ2-1
abundance: .

CDR3nt: TGTGCCAGCAGCCGGGGCCCCACAGGGCGGGATCAGCCCCAGCATTTT
CDR3aa: CASSRGPTGRDQPQHF
v_gene: TRBV3-1
d_gene: .
j_gene: TRBJ1-5
abundance: few

CDR3nt: TGTGCCAGCAGCTCCGAACTAGCGGGAGAGTCCTACGAGCAGTACTTC
CDR3aa: CASSSELAGESYEQYF
v_gene: TRBV7-8
d_gene: TRBD2
j_gene: TRBJ2-7
abundance: .

CDR3nt: TGTGCCATCGGCGGAGGAGAGACCCAGTACTTC
CDR3aa: CAIGGGETQYF
v_gene: TRBV10-3
d_gene: .
j_gene: TRBJ2-5
abundance: .

CDR3nt: TGCGCCACCTTACTCGGGACGGGGAACACTGAAGCTTTCTTT
CDR3aa: CATLLGTGNTEAFF
v_gene: TRBV10-2
d_gene: .
j_gene: TRBJ1-1
abundance: many

CDR3nt: TGCAGTGCTAGCCCCGCAGGGAAAGGGCCCCACTCTGGAAACACCATATATTTT
CDR3aa: CSASPAGKGPHSGNTIYF
v_gene: TRBV20-1
d_gene: .
j_gene: TRBJ1-3
abundance: few

CDR3nt: TGTGCCAGCAGTTATGGCGGGGGGCCGCAGGAAGAGACCCAGTACTTC
CDR3aa: CASSYGGGPQEETQYF
v_gene: TRBV3-1
d_gene: TRBD2
j_gene: TRBJ2-5
abundance: .